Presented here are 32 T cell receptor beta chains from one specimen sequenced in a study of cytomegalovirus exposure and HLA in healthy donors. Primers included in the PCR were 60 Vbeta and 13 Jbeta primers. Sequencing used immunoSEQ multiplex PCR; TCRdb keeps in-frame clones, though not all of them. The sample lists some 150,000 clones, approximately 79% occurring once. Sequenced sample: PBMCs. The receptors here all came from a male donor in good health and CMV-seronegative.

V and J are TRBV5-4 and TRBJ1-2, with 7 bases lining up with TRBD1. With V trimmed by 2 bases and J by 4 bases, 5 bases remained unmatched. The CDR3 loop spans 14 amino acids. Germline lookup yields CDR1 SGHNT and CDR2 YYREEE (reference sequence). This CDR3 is CASSFGTASYGYTF. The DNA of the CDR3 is TGTGCCAGCAGCTTCGGGACAGCCTCCTATGGCTACACCTTC. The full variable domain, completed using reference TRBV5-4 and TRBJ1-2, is ETGVTQSPTHLIKTRGQQVTLRCSSQSGHNTVSWYQQALGQGPQFIFQYYREEENGRGNFPPRFSGLQFPNYSSELNVNALELDDSALYLCASSFGTASYGYTFGSGTRLTVV.

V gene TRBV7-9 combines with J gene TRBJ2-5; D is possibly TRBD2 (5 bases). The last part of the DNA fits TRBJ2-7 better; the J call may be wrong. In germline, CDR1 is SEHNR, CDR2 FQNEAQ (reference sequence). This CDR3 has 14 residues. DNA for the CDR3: TGTGCCAGCAGCTTAGTTGGACTCGCCTACGAGCAGTACTTC. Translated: CASSLVGLAYEQYF.

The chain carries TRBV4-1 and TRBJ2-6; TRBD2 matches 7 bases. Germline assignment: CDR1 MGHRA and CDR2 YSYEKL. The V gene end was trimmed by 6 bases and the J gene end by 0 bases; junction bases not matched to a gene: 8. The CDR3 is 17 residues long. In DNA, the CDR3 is TGCGCCAGCAGGAAACCCGGGGGGTTCTCTGGGGCCAACGTCCTGACTTTC. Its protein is CASRKPGGFSGANVLTF.

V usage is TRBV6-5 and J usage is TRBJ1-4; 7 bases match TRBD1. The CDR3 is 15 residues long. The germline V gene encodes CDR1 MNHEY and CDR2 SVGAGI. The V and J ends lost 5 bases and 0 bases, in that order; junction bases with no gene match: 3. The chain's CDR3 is CASSQTGSTNEKLFF. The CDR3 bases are TGTGCCAGCAGTCAGACAGGGTCAACTAATGAAAAACTGTTTTTT.

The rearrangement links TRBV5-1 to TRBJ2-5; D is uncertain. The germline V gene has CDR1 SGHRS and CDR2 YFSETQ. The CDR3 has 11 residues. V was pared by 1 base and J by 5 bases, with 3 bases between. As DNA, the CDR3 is TGCGCCAGCAGCTTGTATGAGACCCAGTACTTC. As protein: CASSLYETQYF. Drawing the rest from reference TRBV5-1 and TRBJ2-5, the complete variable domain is KAGVTQTPRYLIKTRGQQVTLSCSPISGHRSVSWYQQTPGQGLQFLFEYFSETQRNKGNFPGRFSGRQFSNSRSEMNVSTLELGDSALYLCASSLYETQYFGPGTRLLVL.

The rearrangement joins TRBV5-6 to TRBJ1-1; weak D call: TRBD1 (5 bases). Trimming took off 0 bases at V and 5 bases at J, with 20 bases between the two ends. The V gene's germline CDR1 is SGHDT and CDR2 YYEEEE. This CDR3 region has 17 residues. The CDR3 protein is CASSLAGVVKRGTEAFF. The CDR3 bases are TGTGCCAGCAGCTTGGCGGGGGTCGTTAAACGGGGTACTGAAGCTTTCTTT.

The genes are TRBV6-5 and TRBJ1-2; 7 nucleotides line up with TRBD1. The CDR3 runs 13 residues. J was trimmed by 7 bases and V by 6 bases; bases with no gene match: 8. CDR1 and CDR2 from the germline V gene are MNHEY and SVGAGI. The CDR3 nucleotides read TGTGCCAGCAGCCTTCCCGGACAGGCTGGCTACACCTTC. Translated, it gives CASSLPGQAGYTF.

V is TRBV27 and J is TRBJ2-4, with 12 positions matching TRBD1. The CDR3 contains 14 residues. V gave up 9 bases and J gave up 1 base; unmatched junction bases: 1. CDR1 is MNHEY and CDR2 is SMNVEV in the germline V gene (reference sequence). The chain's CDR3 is CARGQGAAKNIQYF. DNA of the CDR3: TGTGCCAGGGGACAGGGGGCCGCCAAAAACATTCAGTACTTC.

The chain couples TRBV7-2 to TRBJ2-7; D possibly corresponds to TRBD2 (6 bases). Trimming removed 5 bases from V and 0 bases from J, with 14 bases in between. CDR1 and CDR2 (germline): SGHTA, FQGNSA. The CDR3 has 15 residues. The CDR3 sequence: CASSQVRDSSYEQYF. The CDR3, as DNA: TGTGCCAGCAGCCAAGTGCGGGATAGCTCCTACGAGCAGTACTTC.

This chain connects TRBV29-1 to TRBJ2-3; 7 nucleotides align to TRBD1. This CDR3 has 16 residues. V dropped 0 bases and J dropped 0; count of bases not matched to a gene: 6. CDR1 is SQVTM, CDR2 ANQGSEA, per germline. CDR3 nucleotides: TGCAGCGTTGAAGAGGCTCGGGACAGAAGCACAGATACGCAGTATTTT. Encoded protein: CSVEEARDRSTDTQYF.

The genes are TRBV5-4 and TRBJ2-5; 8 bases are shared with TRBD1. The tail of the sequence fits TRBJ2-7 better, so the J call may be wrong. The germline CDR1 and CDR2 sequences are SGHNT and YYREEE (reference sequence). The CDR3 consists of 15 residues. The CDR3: CASSEDRGVRYEQYF. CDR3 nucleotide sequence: TGTGCCAGCAGCGAAGACAGGGGCGTGAGGTACGAGCAGTACTTC.

CDR3 loop: CASSEDRANTEAFF. CDR3 DNA: TGTGCCAGTAGCGAAGACAGGGCGAACACTGAAGCTTTCTTT. The chain combines TRBV19 with TRBJ1-1, with 7 bases aligning to TRBD1. Germline CDR1 reads LNHDA; CDR2 reads SQIVND (reference sequence). The CDR3 runs to 14 residues. V gave up 6 bases and J gave up 1 base; unmatched junction bases: 5. Combining the CDR3 with reference TRBV19 and TRBJ1-1 gives the whole variable domain DGGITQSPKYLFRKEGQNVTLSCEQNLNHDAMYWYRQDPGQGLRLIYYSQIVNDFQKGDIAEGYSVSREKKESFPLTVTSAQKNPTAFYLCASSEDRANTEAFFGQGTRLTVV.

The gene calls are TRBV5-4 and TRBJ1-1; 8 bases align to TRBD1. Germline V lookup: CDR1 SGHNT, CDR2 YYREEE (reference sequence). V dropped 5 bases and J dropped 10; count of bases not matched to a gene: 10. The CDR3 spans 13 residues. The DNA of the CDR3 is TGTGCCAGCAGTCGGGACAGGTGGGGGGGAGCTTTCTTT. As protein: CASSRDRWGGAFF.

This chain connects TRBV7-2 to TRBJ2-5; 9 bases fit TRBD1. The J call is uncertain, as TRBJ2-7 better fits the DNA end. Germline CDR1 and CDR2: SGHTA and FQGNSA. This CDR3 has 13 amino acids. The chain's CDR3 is CASSPGTGYEQYF. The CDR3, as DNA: TGTGCCAGCAGCCCCGGGACAGGGTACGAGCAGTACTTC.

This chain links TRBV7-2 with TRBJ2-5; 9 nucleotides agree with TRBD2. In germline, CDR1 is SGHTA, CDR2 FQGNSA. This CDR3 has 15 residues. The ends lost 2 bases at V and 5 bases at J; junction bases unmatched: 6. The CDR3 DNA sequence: TGTGCCAGCAGCTTATGGCGGGGGGGACGGGAGACCCAGTACTTC. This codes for CASSLWRGGRETQYF.

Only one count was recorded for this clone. DNA for the CDR3: TGTGCCAGCAGTTACCTCGGTGGGGTAGGGGACAGCCCCCACGAGCAGTACTTC. Protein sequence: CASSYLGGVGDSPHEQYF. This rearrangement joins TRBV27 to TRBJ2-5; 7 positions agree with TRBD1. The assigned J gene may be wrong: the sequence end matches TRBJ2-7 better. The germline CDR1 and CDR2 sequences are MNHEY and SMNVEV (reference sequence). The CDR3 is 18 amino acids.

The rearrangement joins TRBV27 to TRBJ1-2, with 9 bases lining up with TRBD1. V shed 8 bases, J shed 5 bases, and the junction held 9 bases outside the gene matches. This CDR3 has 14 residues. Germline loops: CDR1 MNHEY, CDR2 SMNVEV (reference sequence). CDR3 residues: CASAKTGGDYGYTF. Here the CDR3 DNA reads TGTGCCAGCGCAAAGACAGGGGGTGATTATGGCTACACCTTC.

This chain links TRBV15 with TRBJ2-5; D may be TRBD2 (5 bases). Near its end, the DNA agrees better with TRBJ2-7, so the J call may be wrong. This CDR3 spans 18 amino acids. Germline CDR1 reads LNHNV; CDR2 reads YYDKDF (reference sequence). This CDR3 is CATSSQPRPAAHSYEQYF. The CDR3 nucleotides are TGTGCCACCAGCTCTCAACCGAGGCCAGCGGCGCACTCCTACGAGCAGTACTTC.

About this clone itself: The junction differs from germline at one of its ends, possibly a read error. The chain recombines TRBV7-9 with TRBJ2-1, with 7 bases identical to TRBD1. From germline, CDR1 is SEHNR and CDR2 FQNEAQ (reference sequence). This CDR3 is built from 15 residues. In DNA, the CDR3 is TGTGCCAGCAGCATAGCCGGGACAGTGGGCAATGAGCAGTTCTTC. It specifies CASSIAGTVGNEQFF.

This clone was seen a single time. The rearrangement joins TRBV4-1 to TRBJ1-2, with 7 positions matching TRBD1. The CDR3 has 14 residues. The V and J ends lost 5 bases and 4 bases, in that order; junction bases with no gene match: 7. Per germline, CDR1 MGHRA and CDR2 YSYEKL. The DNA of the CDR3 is TGCGCCAGCAGCGACGCCGGGACAGCCTATGGCTACACCTTC. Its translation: CASSDAGTAYGYTF.

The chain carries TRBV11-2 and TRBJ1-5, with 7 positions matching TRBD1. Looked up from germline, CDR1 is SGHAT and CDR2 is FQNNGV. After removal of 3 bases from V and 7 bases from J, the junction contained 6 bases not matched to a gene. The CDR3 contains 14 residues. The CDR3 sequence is CASSLTGSRQPQHF. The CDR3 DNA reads TGTGCCAGCAGCTTGACAGGGAGTCGACAGCCCCAGCATTTT.

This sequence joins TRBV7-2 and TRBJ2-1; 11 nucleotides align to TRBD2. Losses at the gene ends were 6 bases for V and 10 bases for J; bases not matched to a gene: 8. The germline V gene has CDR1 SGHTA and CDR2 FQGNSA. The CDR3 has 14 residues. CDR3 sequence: CASRVAGGPWEQFF. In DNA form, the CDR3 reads TGTGCCAGCAGGGTAGCGGGGGGGCCTTGGGAGCAGTTCTTC.

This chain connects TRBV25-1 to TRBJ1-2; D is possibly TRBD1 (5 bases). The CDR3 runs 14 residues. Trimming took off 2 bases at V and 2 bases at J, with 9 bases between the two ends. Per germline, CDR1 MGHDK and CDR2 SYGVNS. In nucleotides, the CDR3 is TGTGCCAGCAGTGAACCAGGGCCCAACTATGGCTACACCTTC. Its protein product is CASSEPGPNYGYTF.

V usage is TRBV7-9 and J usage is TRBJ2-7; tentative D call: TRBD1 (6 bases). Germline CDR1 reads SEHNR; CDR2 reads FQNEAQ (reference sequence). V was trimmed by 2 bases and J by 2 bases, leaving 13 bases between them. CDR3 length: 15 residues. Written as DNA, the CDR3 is TGTGCCAGCAGCTTATACCCAGGGGAAGCCTACGAGCAGTACTTC. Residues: CASSLYPGEAYEQYF. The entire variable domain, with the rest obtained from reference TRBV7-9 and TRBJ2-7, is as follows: DTGVSQNPRHKITKRGQNVTFRCDPISEHNRLYWYRQTLGQGPEFLTYFQNEAQLEKSRLLSDRFSAERPKGSFSTLEIQRTEQGDSAMYLCASSLYPGEAYEQYFGPGTRLTVT.

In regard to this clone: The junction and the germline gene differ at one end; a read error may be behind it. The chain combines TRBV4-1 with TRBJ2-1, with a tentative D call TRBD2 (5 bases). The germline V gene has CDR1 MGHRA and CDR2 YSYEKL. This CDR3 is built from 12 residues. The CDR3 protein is CASSQAGNGQFF. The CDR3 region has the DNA TGCGCCAGCAGCCAAGCGGGAAATGGGCAGTTCTTC.

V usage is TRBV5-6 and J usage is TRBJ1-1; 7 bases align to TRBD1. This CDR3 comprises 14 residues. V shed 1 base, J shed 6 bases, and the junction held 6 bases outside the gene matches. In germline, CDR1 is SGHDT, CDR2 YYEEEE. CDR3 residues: CASSLRDRVPEAFF. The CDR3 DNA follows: TGTGCCAGCAGCTTGCGCGACAGGGTTCCTGAAGCTTTCTTT.

The CDR3 DNA follows: TGTGCCAGCAGCTTAGTATCGACTAGCGGGCCGTACGAGCAGTACTTC. Translating gives CASSLVSTSGPYEQYF. The V and J genes are TRBV7-2 and TRBJ2-7; TRBD2 agrees at 10 bases. There are 16 residues in the CDR3. The V and J ends lost 1 base and 4 bases, in that order; junction bases with no gene match: 7. In germline, CDR1 is SGHTA, CDR2 FQGNSA. The full variable domain, in which reference TRBV7-2 and TRBJ2-7 provide the parts outside the CDR3, is GAGVSQSPSNKVTEKGKDVELRCDPISGHTALYWYRQSLGQGLEFLIYFQGNSAPDKSGLPSDRFSAERTGGSVSTLTIQRTQQEDSAVYLCASSLVSTSGPYEQYFGPGTRLTVT.

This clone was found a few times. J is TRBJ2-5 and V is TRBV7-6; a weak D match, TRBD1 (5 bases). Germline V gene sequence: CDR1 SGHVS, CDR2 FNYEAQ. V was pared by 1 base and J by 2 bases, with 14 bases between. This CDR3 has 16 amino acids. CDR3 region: CASSLDPGREQETQYF. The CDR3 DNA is TGTGCCAGCAGCTTAGACCCTGGCAGGGAACAAGAGACCCAGTACTTC. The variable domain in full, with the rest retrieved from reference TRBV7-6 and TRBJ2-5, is GAGVSQSPRYKVTKRGQDVALRCDPISGHVSLYWYRQALGQGPEFLTYFNYEAQQDKSGLPNDRFSAERPEGSISTLTIQRTEQRDSAMYRCASSLDPGREQETQYFGPGTRLLVL.

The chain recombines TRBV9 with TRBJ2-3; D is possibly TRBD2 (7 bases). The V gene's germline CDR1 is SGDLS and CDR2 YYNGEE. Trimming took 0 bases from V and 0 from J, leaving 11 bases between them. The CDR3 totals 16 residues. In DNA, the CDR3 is TGTGCCAGCAGCGTAGAGGGGGGGCAAAGCACAGATACGCAGTATTTT. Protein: CASSVEGGQSTDTQYF. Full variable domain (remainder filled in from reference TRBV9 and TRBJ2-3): DSGVTQTPKHLITATGQRVTLRCSPRSGDLSVYWYQQSLDQGLQFLIQYYNGEERAKGNILERFSAQQFPDLHSELNLSSLELGDSALYFCASSVEGGQSTDTQYFGPGTRLTVL.

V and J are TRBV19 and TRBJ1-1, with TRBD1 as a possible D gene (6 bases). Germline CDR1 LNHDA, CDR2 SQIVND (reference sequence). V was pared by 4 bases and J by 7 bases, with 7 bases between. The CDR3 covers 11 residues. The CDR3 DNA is TGTGCCAGTAGTAACAGGGTTGAAGCTTTCTTT. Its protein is CASSNRVEAFF.

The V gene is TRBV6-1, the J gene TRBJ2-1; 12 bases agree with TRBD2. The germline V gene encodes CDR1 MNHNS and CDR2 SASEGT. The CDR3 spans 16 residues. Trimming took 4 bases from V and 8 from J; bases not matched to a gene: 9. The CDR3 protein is CASSVASGGGRDEQFF. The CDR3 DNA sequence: TGTGCCAGCAGTGTTGCTAGCGGGGGGGGGCGGGATGAGCAGTTCTTC.

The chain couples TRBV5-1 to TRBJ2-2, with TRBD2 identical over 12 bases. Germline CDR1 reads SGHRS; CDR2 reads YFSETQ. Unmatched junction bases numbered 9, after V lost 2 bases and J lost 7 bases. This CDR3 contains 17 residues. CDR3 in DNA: TGCGCCAGCAGCTTTCTCCTAGCGGGAGGGCCAGGCGGGGAGCTGTTTTTT. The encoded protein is CASSFLLAGGPGGELFF.